This T cell receptor beta chain came from a study of blood T cell repertoires in COVID-19. Study overall: Researchers got acute and convalescent COVID-19 samples from the United States, Italy and Spain.

The CDR3 runs to 15 residues. V was pared by 6 bases and J by 9 bases, with 14 bases of the junction left unmatched. Germline loops: CDR1 LNHDA, CDR2 SQIVND (reference sequence). Sequencing was performed with immunoSEQ multiplex PCR; in TCRdb, only in-frame clones are kept and a portion is missing. The repertoire holds fewer than 200,000 clones, with approximately 90% as singletons. Seattle patients were enrolled during active infection and followed longitudinally. Sequencing used peripheral blood. The chain has TRBV19 and TRBJ2-1; the match to TRBD1 covers 7 bases. The receptor was isolated from a woman in her 70s with COVID-19, enrolled during active disease. The CDR3 is CASSETGLLQGEQFF. CDR3 DNA sequence: TGTGCCAGTAGCGAGACAGGGCTGCTCCAAGGTGAGCAGTTCTTC.